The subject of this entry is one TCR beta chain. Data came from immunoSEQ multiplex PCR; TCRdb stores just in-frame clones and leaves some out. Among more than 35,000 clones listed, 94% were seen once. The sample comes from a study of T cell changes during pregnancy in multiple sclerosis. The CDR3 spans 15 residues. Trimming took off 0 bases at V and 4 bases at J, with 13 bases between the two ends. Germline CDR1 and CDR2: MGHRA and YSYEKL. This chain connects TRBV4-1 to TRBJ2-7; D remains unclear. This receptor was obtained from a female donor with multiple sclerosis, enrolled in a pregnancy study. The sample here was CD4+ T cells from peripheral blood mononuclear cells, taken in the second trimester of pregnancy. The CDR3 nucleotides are TGCGCCAGCAGCCAAGACCTATCTTCCCGTTACGAGCAGTACTTC. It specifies CASSQDLSSRYEQYF.